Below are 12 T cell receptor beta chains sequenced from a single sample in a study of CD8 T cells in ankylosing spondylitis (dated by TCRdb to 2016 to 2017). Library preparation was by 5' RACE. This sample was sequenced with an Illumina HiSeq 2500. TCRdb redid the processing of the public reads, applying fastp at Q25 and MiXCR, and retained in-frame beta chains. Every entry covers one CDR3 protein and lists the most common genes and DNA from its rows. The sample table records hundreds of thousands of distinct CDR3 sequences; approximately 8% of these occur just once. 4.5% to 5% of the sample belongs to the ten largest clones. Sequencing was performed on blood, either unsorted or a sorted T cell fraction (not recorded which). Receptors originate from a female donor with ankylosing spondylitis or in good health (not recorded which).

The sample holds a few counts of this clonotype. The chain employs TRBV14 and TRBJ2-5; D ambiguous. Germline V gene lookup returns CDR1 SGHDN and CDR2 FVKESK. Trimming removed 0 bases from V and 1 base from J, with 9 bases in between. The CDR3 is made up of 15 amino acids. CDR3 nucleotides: TGTGCCAGCAGCCAAGATGTCGGCTTCCAAGAGACCCAGTACTTC. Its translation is CASSQDVGFQETQYF.

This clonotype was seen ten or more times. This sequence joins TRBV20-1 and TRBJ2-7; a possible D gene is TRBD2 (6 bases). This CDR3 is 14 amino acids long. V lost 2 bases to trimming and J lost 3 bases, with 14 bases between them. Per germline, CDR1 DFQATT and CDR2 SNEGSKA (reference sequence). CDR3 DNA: TGCAGTGCTAGAACGAGGGGACTCCTCTACGAGCAGTACTTC. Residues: CSARTRGLLYEQYF.

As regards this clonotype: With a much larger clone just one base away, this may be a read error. CDR3 DNA sequence: TGTGTCAGCAGCTATCTAGCGGTAAACACCGGGGAGCTGTTTTTT. Its protein product is CVSSYLAVNTGELFF. The chain combines TRBV7-2 with TRBJ2-2, with 7 nucleotides matching TRBD2. Germline V gives CDR1 SGHTA, CDR2 FQGNSA. The CDR3 spans 15 residues.

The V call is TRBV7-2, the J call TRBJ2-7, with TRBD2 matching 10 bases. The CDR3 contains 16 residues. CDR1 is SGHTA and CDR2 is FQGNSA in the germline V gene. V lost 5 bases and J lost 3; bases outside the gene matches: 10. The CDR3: CASSARGPSGSYEQYF. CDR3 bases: TGTGCCAGCAGCGCGAGAGGTCCTAGCGGGAGCTACGAGCAGTACTTC.

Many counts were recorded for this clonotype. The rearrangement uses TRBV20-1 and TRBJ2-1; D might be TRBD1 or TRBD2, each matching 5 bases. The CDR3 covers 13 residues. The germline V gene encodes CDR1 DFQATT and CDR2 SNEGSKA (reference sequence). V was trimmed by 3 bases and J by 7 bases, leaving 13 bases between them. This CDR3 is CSASGASRNEQFF. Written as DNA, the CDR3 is TGCAGTGCTAGTGGGGCTAGCCGAAATGAGCAGTTCTTC.

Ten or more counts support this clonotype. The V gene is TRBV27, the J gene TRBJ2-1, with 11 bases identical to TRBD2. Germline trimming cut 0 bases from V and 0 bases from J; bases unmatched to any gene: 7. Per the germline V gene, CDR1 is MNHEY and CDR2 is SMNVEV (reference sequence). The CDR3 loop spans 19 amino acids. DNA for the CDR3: TGTGCCAGCAGTTTATCCCTAGCGGGAGGTATAAGCTCCTACAATGAGCAGTTCTTC. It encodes CASSLSLAGGISSYNEQFF.

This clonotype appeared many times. The CDR3 DNA follows: TGCGCCAGCAGCTTCCAAACGGGCCCATCCTACGAGCAGTACTTC. Its protein is CASSFQTGPSYEQYF. The rearrangement joins TRBV5-1 to TRBJ2-7; D is undetermined. Germline-derived CDR1 and CDR2 are SGHRS and YFSETQ. The CDR3 runs 15 residues. Trimming removed 2 bases from V and 1 base from J, with 13 bases in between. Combining the CDR3 with reference TRBV5-1 and TRBJ2-7 gives the whole variable domain KAGVTQTPRYLIKTRGQQVTLSCSPISGHRSVSWYQQTPGQGLQFLFEYFSETQRNKGNFPGRFSGRQFSNSRSEMNVSTLELGDSALYLCASSFQTGPSYEQYFGPGTRLTVT.

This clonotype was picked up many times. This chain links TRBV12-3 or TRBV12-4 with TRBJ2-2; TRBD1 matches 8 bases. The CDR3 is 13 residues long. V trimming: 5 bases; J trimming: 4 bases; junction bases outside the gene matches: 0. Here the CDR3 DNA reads TGTGCCAGCAGTACAGGGGGCACCGGGGAGCTGTTTTTT. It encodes CASSTGGTGELFF.

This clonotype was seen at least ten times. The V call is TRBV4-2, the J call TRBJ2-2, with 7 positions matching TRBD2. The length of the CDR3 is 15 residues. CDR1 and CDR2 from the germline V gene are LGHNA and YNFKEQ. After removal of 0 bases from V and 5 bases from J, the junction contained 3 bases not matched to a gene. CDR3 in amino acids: CASSQEGGETGELFF. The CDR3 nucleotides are TGTGCCAGCAGCCAAGAGGGGGGGGAAACCGGGGAGCTGTTTTTT.

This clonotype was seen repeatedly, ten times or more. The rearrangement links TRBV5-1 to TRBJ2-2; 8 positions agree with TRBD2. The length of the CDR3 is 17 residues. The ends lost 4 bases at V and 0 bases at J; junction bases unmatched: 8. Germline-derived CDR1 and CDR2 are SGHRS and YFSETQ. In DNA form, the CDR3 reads TGCGCCAGCAGCCAACCGGGGGGGACTTCGAACACCGGGGAGCTGTTTTTT. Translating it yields CASSQPGGTSNTGELFF.

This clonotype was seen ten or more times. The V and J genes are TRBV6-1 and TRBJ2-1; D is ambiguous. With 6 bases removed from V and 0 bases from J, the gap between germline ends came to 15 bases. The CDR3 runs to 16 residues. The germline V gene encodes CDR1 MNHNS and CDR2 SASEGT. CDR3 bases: TGTGCCAGCAGCCAGTCCATGTCAAGCTCCTACAATGAGCAGTTCTTC. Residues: CASSQSMSSSYNEQFF.

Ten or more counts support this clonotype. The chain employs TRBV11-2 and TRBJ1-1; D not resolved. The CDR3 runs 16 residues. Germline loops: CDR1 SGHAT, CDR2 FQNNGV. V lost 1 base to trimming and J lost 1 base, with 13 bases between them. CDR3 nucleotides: TGTGCCAGCAGCTTAGCCCCGGGCGGCGCGAACACTGAAGCTTTCTTT. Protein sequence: CASSLAPGGANTEAFF. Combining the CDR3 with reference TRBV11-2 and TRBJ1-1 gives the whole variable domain EAGVAQSPRYKIIEKRQSVAFWCNPISGHATLYWYQQILGQGPKLLIQFQNNGVVDDSQLPKDRFSAERLKGVDSTLKIQPAKLEDSAVYLCASSLAPGGANTEAFFGQGTRLTVV.